Presented here are 30 T cell receptor beta chains from one specimen sequenced in a study of Graves' ophthalmopathy and Graves' hyperthyroidism. Amplified TCR beta CDR3 regions were obtained using RNA transcripts as template. An opening RT-PCR round employed HTBI primers and preceded a second-round multiplex PCR. TCRdb fed the multiplex PCR reads into MiXCR, producing one record per CDR3 protein. The data contain 350,000 to 400,000 distinct CDR3 sequences, approximately 20% of them singletons. Sequencing was performed on peripheral blood. These receptors all come from a woman aged 18 to 35 with Graves' ophthalmopathy.

On this clonotype: A read error is possible here, since a much larger clone lies one base away. This sequence joins TRBV30 and TRBJ1-1, with D possibly being TRBD1 (5 bases). The CDR3 spans 14 residues. Germline V lookup: CDR1 GTSNPN, CDR2 SVGIG (reference sequence). The CDR3 nucleotides are TGTGCCGAAGGGAGGGAGCGGGGGGATCGTGAAGCTTCCTTT. Protein sequence: CAEGRERGDREASF. The entire variable domain, with the rest obtained from reference TRBV30 and TRBJ1-1, is as follows: SQTIHQWPATLVQPVGSPLSLECTVEGTSNPNLYWYRQAAGRGLQLLFYSVGIGQISSEVPQNLSASRPQDRQFILSSKKLLLSDSGFYLCAEGRERGDREASFGQGTRLTVV.

This clonotype was found a few times. The chain employs TRBV28 and TRBJ2-7; D might be TRBD1 or TRBD2, each matching 6 bases. V shed 7 bases and J shed 6 bases, with 16 bases lying between them. This CDR3 is built from 13 residues. The germline V gene encodes CDR1 MDHEN and CDR2 SYDVKM. CDR3 nucleotides: TGTGCCAGCAAGAAAGGGGGGAAACTCGAGCAGTACTTC. It yields the protein CASKKGGKLEQYF.

This chain joins TRBV11-2 and TRBJ1-1, with a possible D match to TRBD1 (6 bases). The germline V and J ends were trimmed by 0 bases and 5 bases, with 10 bases remaining between them. This CDR3 contains 14 residues. Germline V gene sequence: CDR1 SGHAT, CDR2 FQNNGV. The CDR3 coding sequence is TGTGCCAGCAGCTTAGATCTCCAGGGGACTGAAGCTTTCTTT. Translated: CASSLDLQGTEAFF.

This clonotype was seen a handful of times. The V gene is TRBV7-2, the J gene TRBJ1-5; D might be TRBD1 (5 bases). Germline V lookup: CDR1 SGHTA, CDR2 FQGNSA. Deletions cut 1 base from V and 4 bases from J, with 11 bases between. This CDR3 region has 15 residues. CDR3 residues: CASSLGGGVNQPQHF. The CDR3, as DNA: TGTGCCAGCAGCTTAGGGGGGGGAGTAAATCAGCCCCAGCATTTT. The variable domain in full, completed from reference TRBV7-2 and TRBJ1-5, reads GAGVSQSPSNKVTEKGKDVELRCDPISGHTALYWYRQSLGQGLEFLIYFQGNSAPDKSGLPSDRFSAERTGGSVSTLTIQRTQQEDSAVYLCASSLGGGVNQPQHFGDGTRLSIL.

This clonotype was observed at least ten times. The chain has TRBV28 and TRBJ2-7; D not certain. Trimming shortened V by 0 bases and J by 1 base, and 7 bases separated the two germline ends. The CDR3 has 14 residues. Per germline, CDR1 MDHEN and CDR2 SYDVKM. Here the CDR3 reads CASSLWAESYEQYF. CDR3 bases: TGTGCCAGCAGTTTATGGGCCGAATCCTACGAGCAGTACTTC.

This clonotype occurred many times. The chain joins TRBV4-3 to TRBJ1-2; D is ambiguous. The CDR3 consists of 12 residues. V was shortened by 6 bases and J by 1 base, with 6 bases between the two germline ends. Germline CDR1 LGHNA, CDR2 YSLEER. DNA of the CDR3: TGCGCCAGCAGGAGCCTTAACTATGGCTACACCTTC. Its protein product is CASRSLNYGYTF.

This chain links TRBV7-9 with TRBJ2-7; 8 bases agree with TRBD1. V lost 5 bases, J lost 7 bases, and 7 bases stayed unmatched. The CDR3 consists of 13 residues. In germline, CDR1 is SEHNR, CDR2 FQNEAQ (reference sequence). This CDR3 reads CASSPGQGEEQYF. The CDR3 region has the DNA TGTGCCAGCAGCCCCGGACAGGGTGAGGAGCAGTACTTC.

This clonotype showed up many times. The rearrangement links TRBV5-1 to TRBJ2-6; the D gene could be TRBD1 or TRBD2 (5 bases each). Germline values: CDR1 SGHRS, CDR2 YFSETQ. V lost 3 bases and J 0 bases, leaving 10 bases between the germline ends. The CDR3 spans 16 residues. As DNA, the CDR3 is TGCGCCAGCAGCTGGGACGGGACCTCTGGGGCCAACGTCCTGACTTTC. The encoded protein is CASSWDGTSGANVLTF. The entire variable domain, with the rest obtained from reference TRBV5-1 and TRBJ2-6, is as follows: KAGVTQTPRYLIKTRGQQVTLSCSPISGHRSVSWYQQTPGQGLQFLFEYFSETQRNKGNFPGRFSGRQFSNSRSEMNVSTLELGDSALYLCASSWDGTSGANVLTFGAGSRLTVL.

This clonotype was counted many times. The V and J genes are TRBV30 and TRBJ2-2; weak D call: TRBD2 (6 bases). The CDR3 runs to 16 residues. V was trimmed by 0 bases and J by 3 bases, leaving 14 bases between them. CDR1 is GTSNPN, CDR2 SVGIG, per germline (reference sequence). The CDR3 nucleotides are TGTGCCTGGAGTGTCATTTCGCGGAGGGACACCGGGGAGCTGTTTTTT. This codes for CAWSVISRRDTGELFF.

The table lists this clonotype with many counts. The V and J genes are TRBV4-3 and TRBJ1-3; D unclear. CDR3 length: 15 amino acids. CDR1 is LGHNA, CDR2 YSLEER, per germline. Deletions cut 4 bases from V and 0 bases from J, with 10 bases between. The CDR3 reads CASSPSWPSGNTIYF. The CDR3 nucleotides are TGCGCCAGCAGCCCGTCGTGGCCCTCTGGAAACACCATATATTTT.

This clonotype was counted ten times or more. The chain uses TRBV28 and TRBJ2-7, with TRBD1 matching over 9 bases. V shed 6 bases, J shed 2 bases, and the junction held 11 bases outside the gene matches. The CDR3 loop spans 16 amino acids. Germline assignment: CDR1 MDHEN and CDR2 SYDVKM. CDR3 sequence (DNA): TGTGCCAGCAGACCACCGGGACAGGGACTTCCCTACGAGCAGTACTTC. It encodes CASRPPGQGLPYEQYF.

In this sample, this clonotype turned up many times. The chain recombines TRBV27 with TRBJ2-7; 11 nucleotides align to TRBD2. After removal of 1 base from V and 2 bases from J, the junction contained 4 bases not matched to a gene. The CDR3 is 16 residues long. Germline CDR1 and CDR2: MNHEY and SMNVEV (reference sequence). This CDR3 is CASSLLVAGGPYEQYF. For the CDR3, the DNA is TGTGCCAGCAGTTTATTGGTAGCGGGAGGGCCCTACGAGCAGTACTTC.

This clonotype was detected ten times or more. V usage is TRBV6-5 and J usage is TRBJ1-6; D unclear. This CDR3 has 16 amino acids. V was shortened by 9 bases and J by 7 bases, with 22 bases between the two germline ends. Germline V gives CDR1 MNHEY, CDR2 SVGAGI. The CDR3 nucleotides read TGTGCCAGTTACACCCCCCGGCAGCAAGTAAATTCACCCCTCCACTTT. Translation: CASYTPRQQVNSPLHF.

This clonotype appeared many times. The CDR3: CAWSEEGQGDLAKNIQYF. The CDR3 nucleotides read TGTGCCTGGAGTGAGGAAGGACAGGGTGATCTAGCCAAAAACATTCAGTACTTC. The genes are TRBV30 and TRBJ2-4; 8 nucleotides agree with TRBD1. The CDR3 runs 18 residues. Germline values: CDR1 GTSNPN, CDR2 SVGIG (reference sequence). V lost 1 base and J lost 0; bases outside the gene matches: 11.

This clonotype came up many times. The chain has TRBV28 and TRBJ1-3; D not certain. The CDR3 totals 15 residues. CDR1 MDHEN and CDR2 SYDVKM come from the germline V gene. Trimming took 4 bases from V and 0 from J, leaving 10 bases between them. The CDR3 protein is CASSSGVNSGNTIYF. CDR3 DNA: TGTGCCAGCAGTTCCGGGGTTAACTCTGGAAACACCATATATTTT.

This clonotype was recorded many times. CDR3 amino acids: CASSYPAVASNTGELFF. In DNA form, the CDR3 reads TGTGCCAGCAGTTACCCAGCCGTGGCGTCCAACACCGGGGAGCTGTTTTTT. The chain has TRBV6-2 or TRBV6-3 and TRBJ2-2, with D uncertain. The CDR3 loop spans 17 amino acids. The V and J ends lost 2 bases and 2 bases respectively, with 15 bases between them. Germline assignment: CDR1 MNHEY and CDR2 SVGEGT.

This clonotype was detected ten times or more. The rearrangement joins TRBV30 to TRBJ1-1, with D unclear. The V gene's germline CDR1 is GTSNPN and CDR2 SVGIG (reference sequence). The V end was cut by 4 bases, the J end by 3 bases, with 15 bases between. CDR3 length: 14 amino acids. The DNA for the CDR3 is TGTGCCTGGATCGTGGGAGACATCTACACTGAAGCTTTCTTT. Translating gives CAWIVGDIYTEAFF.

This clonotype appeared many times. CDR3: CASSPGTSRTYEQYF. The CDR3 DNA reads TGTGCCAGCAGTCCCGGGACTTCCAGGACCTACGAGCAGTACTTC. The chain has TRBV28 and TRBJ2-7, with D possibly being TRBD2 (6 bases). The CDR3 sequence is 15 residues long. Germline CDR1 is MDHEN and CDR2 is SYDVKM. Trimming removed 5 bases at V and 2 bases at J, with 16 bases between.

This clonotype came up many times. V usage is TRBV29-1 and J usage is TRBJ1-1; 8 nucleotides line up with TRBD1. J gave up 2 bases and V 4 bases, and 6 bases lay outside the gene matches. Germline CDR1 is SQVTM and CDR2 is ANQGSEA. The CDR3 is made up of 14 amino acids. The CDR3 DNA sequence: TGCAGCGTTGTAGACAGGGGTAGTAACACTGAAGCTTTCTTT. The encoded protein is CSVVDRGSNTEAFF.

This clonotype was detected ten times or more. The genes are TRBV2 and TRBJ1-1, with no clear D. In germline, CDR1 is SNHLY, CDR2 FYNNEI. The CDR3 sequence is 13 residues long. With 7 bases removed from V and 3 bases from J, the gap between germline ends came to 12 bases. Written as DNA, the CDR3 is TGTGCCAGCACCTACCAGCGGGACACTGAAGCTTTCTTT. Translating gives CASTYQRDTEAFF.

This clonotype was seen repeatedly, ten times or more. Sequence at one end of the junction differs from germline and may be a read error. CDR3 amino acids: CASTYRGGPSYEQYF. In DNA, the CDR3 is TGTGCCAGCACTTACCGGGGGGGGCCCTCCTACGAGCAGTACTTC. V usage is TRBV6-2 or TRBV6-3 and J usage is TRBJ2-7; 8 bases line up with TRBD2. This CDR3 region has 15 residues. The germline CDR1 and CDR2 sequences are MNHEY and SVGEGT.

This clonotype was counted many times. V usage is TRBV29-1 and J usage is TRBJ1-2, with D unclear. The length of the CDR3 is 10 residues. From germline, CDR1 is SQVTM and CDR2 ANQGSEA. Trimming left V 1 base short and J 8 bases short, with 5 bases between. The CDR3 DNA follows: TGCAGCGTTGAAGGGTACGGCTACACCTTC. Protein: CSVEGYGYTF.

This chain links TRBV12-3 or TRBV12-4 with TRBJ1-3; D remains unclear. The V end lost 2 bases, the J end lost 2 bases, and 4 bases lay between the germline ends. The CDR3 sequence is 13 residues long. CDR3 bases: TGTGCCAGCAGTTTAACAACTGGAAACACCATATATTTT. Protein: CASSLTTGNTIYF.

This clonotype was recorded many times. The V call is TRBV28, the J call TRBJ2-7; 7 bases line up with TRBD1. V shed 5 bases, J shed 2 bases, and the junction held 9 bases outside the gene matches. Per the germline V gene, CDR1 is MDHEN and CDR2 is SYDVKM. The CDR3 consists of 15 residues. The CDR3 loop is CASSPTGQKPYEQYF. The DNA of the CDR3 is TGTGCCAGCAGTCCGACAGGGCAGAAGCCCTACGAGCAGTACTTC.

In its sample, this clonotype was seen many times. The rearrangement links TRBV14 to TRBJ2-1; unclear D gene. The V gene lost 0 bases and the J gene lost 6 bases, with 18 bases spanning the gap. In germline, CDR1 is SGHDN, CDR2 FVKESK. The CDR3 loop spans 17 amino acids. The CDR3: CASSQDQRPRRFNEQFF. CDR3 DNA sequence: TGTGCCAGCAGCCAAGATCAGCGTCCCCGTCGGTTCAATGAGCAGTTCTTC.

This clonotype was counted many times. The rearrangement uses TRBV11-2 and TRBJ2-7; the match to TRBD2 covers 9 bases. The J segment lost 4 bases and the V segment lost 6 bases, leaving 10 bases of the junction unmatched. The CDR3 extends over 15 amino acids. The V gene's germline CDR1 is SGHAT and CDR2 FQNNGV. The CDR3 protein is CASRSSSGGVYEQYF. As DNA, the CDR3 is TGTGCCAGCAGGAGTAGTAGCGGGGGAGTATACGAGCAGTACTTC.

This clonotype was counted ten times or more. CDR3 amino acids: CASGLRGNTEAFF. CDR3 sequence (DNA): TGTGCTAGTGGTTTGAGAGGGAACACTGAAGCTTTCTTT. This rearrangement joins TRBV12-5 to TRBJ1-1; D not certain. Per the germline V gene, CDR1 is LGHNT and CDR2 is FRNRAP. The V and J ends lost 2 bases and 1 base respectively, with 5 bases between them. The CDR3 runs to 13 residues.

This clonotype was counted at least ten times. This sequence joins TRBV7-9 and TRBJ2-2; TRBD1 might be the D (6 bases). The CDR3 sequence is 15 residues long. Trimming left V 5 bases short and J 7 bases short, with 17 bases between. The V gene's germline CDR1 is SEHNR and CDR2 FQNEAQ (reference sequence). CDR3 sequence: CASSARDITGGELFF. The CDR3 region has the DNA TGTGCCAGCAGCGCCAGGGACATTACCGGCGGGGAGCTGTTTTTT.

This clonotype was observed at least ten times. This chain links TRBV10-3 with TRBJ1-2, with D possibly being TRBD1 (6 bases). V dropped 0 bases and J dropped 5 bases, with 13 bases sitting between them. This CDR3 is built from 15 residues. The germline V gene encodes CDR1 ENHRY and CDR2 SYGVKD. CDR3 amino acids: CAISESGGREYGYTF. In DNA, the CDR3 is TGTGCCATCAGTGAGTCTGGGGGCAGGGAGTATGGCTACACCTTC.

The sample holds many counts of this clonotype. CDR3 DNA sequence: TGTGCCAGCAGCTTCCAGGGACAGGGTATACAGTACTTC. Its protein product is CASSFQGQGIQYF. The chain is built from TRBV7-2 and TRBJ2-7, with 9 bases fitting TRBD1. V was clipped by 3 bases and J by 10 bases; unmatched bases: 7. This CDR3 contains 13 residues. Germline CDR1 and CDR2: SGHTA and FQGNSA.